The 9 T cell receptor beta chains given below trace back to one sample, sequenced in a study of blood T cell repertoires in COVID-19. The table came from immunoSEQ multiplex PCR; TCRdb's copy has only in-frame clones and leaves some out. Of over 85,000 clones in the sample, 80% to 90% were seen once. The sample comprised peripheral blood. Receptors were obtained from a man in his fifties or sixties with acute or convalescent COVID-19.

The V call is TRBV2, the J call TRBJ2-7, with TRBD1 identical over 10 bases. CDR3 size: 14 residues. V shed 7 bases and J 7 bases; nucleotides not matched to a gene: 10. The germline V gene has CDR1 SNHLY and CDR2 FYNNEI. CDR3 sequence: CASTEGTGVSEQYV. The CDR3 DNA reads as TGTGCCAGCACCGAGGGGACAGGGGTGTCGGAGCAGTACGTC.

The chain recombines TRBV4-3 with TRBJ2-2, with TRBD2 matching over 8 bases. Germline trimming cut 1 base from V and 0 bases from J; bases unmatched to any gene: 1. Germline CDR1 and CDR2: LGHNA and YSLEER. The CDR3 runs 16 residues. CDR3: CASSQGLASNTGELFF. The CDR3 bases are TGCGCCAGCAGCCAAGGACTAGCGTCGAACACCGGGGAGCTGTTTTTT.

This chain connects TRBV6-2 or TRBV6-3 to TRBJ2-3; a weak D match, TRBD1 (6 bases). Germline lookup yields CDR1 MNHEY and CDR2 SVGEGT. The CDR3 consists of 17 residues. V was pared by 7 bases and J by 0 bases, with 20 bases between. The CDR3 sequence: CASIPSGGGPSTDTQYF. Written as DNA, the CDR3 is TGTGCCAGCATCCCCTCGGGTGGGGGCCCTAGCACAGATACGCAGTATTTT.

The rearrangement links TRBV2 to TRBJ1-2, with 8 bases aligning to TRBD1. The CDR3 is 15 amino acids. With V trimmed by 6 bases and J by 6 bases, 12 bases remained unmatched. CDR1 and CDR2 from the germline V gene are SNHLY and FYNNEI. CDR3 DNA sequence: TGTGCCAGCAGCCAGACATCGACAGGGGCAGATGGCTACACCTTC. Residues: CASSQTSTGADGYTF.

The genes are TRBV6-5 and TRBJ1-4; no clear D gene. V gave up 8 bases and J gave up 7 bases, with 11 bases separating them. Germline lookup yields CDR1 MNHEY and CDR2 SVGAGI. This CDR3 is 12 amino acids long. The CDR3 sequence: CASPEESEKLFF. DNA for the CDR3: TGTGCCAGCCCGGAGGAGAGTGAAAAACTGTTTTTT.

The chain is built from TRBV11-2 and TRBJ2-5; 7 bases are shared with TRBD1. CDR3 length equals 16 residues. After removal of 3 bases from V and 0 bases from J, the junction contained 7 bases not matched to a gene. The germline CDR1 and CDR2 sequences are SGHAT and FQNNGV. The CDR3 sequence is CASSFVGGQYQETQYF. The CDR3 DNA reads as TGTGCCAGCAGCTTCGTAGGGGGACAGTACCAAGAGACCCAGTACTTC.

This clone appeared once. J is TRBJ1-5 and V is TRBV7-2, with 7 bases fitting TRBD1. This CDR3 spans 13 amino acids. CDR1 is SGHTA, CDR2 FQGNSA, per germline. With 5 bases clipped from V and 7 bases from J, the junction kept 5 bases outside the gene matches. CDR3 loop: CASSSDREQPQHF. Here the CDR3 DNA reads TGTGCCAGCAGCAGCGACAGGGAACAGCCCCAGCATTTT. The full variable domain, with the rest looked up from reference TRBV7-2 and TRBJ1-5, is GAGVSQSPSNKVTEKGKDVELRCDPISGHTALYWYRQSLGQGLEFLIYFQGNSAPDKSGLPSDRFSAERTGGSVSTLTIQRTQQEDSAVYLCASSSDREQPQHFGDGTRLSIL.

This chain links TRBV5-1 with TRBJ1-1; D possibly corresponds to TRBD1 (5 bases). The CDR3 has 16 residues. The V and J ends lost 2 bases and 0 bases respectively, with 14 bases between them. Germline assignment: CDR1 SGHRS and CDR2 YFSETQ. This CDR3 reads CASSFGRGQLNTEAFF. In DNA, the CDR3 is TGCGCCAGCAGCTTCGGTAGGGGCCAGTTGAACACTGAAGCTTTCTTT.

The rearrangement uses TRBV9 and TRBJ2-3; 10 bases agree with TRBD2. This CDR3 contains 17 residues. Germline V CDR1 and CDR2: SGDLS, YYNGEE. The V and J ends lost 0 bases and 4 bases, in that order; junction bases with no gene match: 8. The CDR3: CASSVAVLAGEADTQYF. Here the CDR3 DNA reads TGTGCCAGCAGCGTAGCTGTCCTAGCGGGGGAGGCAGATACGCAGTATTTT. The whole variable domain, remainder taken from reference TRBV9 and TRBJ2-3, is DSGVTQTPKHLITATGQRVTLRCSPRSGDLSVYWYQQSLDQGLQFLIQYYNGEERAKGNILERFSAQQFPDLHSELNLSSLELGDSALYFCASSVAVLAGEADTQYFGPGTRLTVL.